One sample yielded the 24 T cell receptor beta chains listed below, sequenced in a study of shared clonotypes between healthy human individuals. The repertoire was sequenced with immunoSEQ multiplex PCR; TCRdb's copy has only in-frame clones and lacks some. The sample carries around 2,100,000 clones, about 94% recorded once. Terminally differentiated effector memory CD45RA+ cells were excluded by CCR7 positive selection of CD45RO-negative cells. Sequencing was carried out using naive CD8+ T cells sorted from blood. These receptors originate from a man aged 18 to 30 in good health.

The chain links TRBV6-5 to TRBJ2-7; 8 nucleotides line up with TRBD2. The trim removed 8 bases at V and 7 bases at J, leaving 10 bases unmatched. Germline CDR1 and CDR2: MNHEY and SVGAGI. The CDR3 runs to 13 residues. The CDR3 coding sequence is TGTGCCAGCTCGGCGGGGGGATTGGGGGAGCAGTACTTC. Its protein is CASSAGGLGEQYF.

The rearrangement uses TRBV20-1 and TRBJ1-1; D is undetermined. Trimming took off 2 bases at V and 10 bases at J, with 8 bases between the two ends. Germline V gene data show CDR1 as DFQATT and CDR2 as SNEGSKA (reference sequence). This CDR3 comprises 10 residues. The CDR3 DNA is TGCAGTGCTAGAAAGATAGCAGCTTTCTTT. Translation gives CSARKIAAFF.

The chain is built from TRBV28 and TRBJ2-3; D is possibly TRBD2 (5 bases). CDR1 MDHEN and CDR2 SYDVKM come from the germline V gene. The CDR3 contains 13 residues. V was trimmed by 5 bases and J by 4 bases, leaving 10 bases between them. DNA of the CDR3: TGTGCCAGCAGTACCGACGGGGCAGATACGCAGTATTTT. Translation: CASSTDGADTQYF.

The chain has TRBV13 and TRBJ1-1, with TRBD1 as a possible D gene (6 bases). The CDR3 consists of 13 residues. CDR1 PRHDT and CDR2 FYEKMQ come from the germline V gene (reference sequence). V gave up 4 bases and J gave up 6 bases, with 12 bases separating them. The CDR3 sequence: CASSYLTGSEAFF. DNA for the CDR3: TGTGCCAGCAGCTACCTCACAGGGTCTGAAGCTTTCTTT.

The CDR3 nucleotides read TGTGCCAGCAGCTTGGCCGAGGCAGGGATTCAGCCCCAGCATTTT. Protein product: CASSLAEAGIQPQHF. This chain uses TRBV5-5 with TRBJ1-5, with D tentatively TRBD1 (5 bases). CDR1 and CDR2 from the germline V gene are SGHKS and YYEKEE (reference sequence). This CDR3 spans 15 amino acids. V lost 0 bases, J lost 6 bases, and 13 bases lay in between.

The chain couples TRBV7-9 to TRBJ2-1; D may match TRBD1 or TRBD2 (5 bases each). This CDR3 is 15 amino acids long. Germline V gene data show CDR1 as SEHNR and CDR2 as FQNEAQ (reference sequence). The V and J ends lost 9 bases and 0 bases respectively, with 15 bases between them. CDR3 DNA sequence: TGTGCCAGTTCCTACGGGACGGTCTCCTACAATGAGCAGTTCTTC. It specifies CASSYGTVSYNEQFF.

Here the CDR3 reads CASSPRTGDEQYF. The CDR3 DNA reads as TGTGCCAGCAGTCCTAGGACAGGGGACGAGCAGTACTTC. J is TRBJ2-7 and V is TRBV28; 9 nucleotides align to TRBD1. Germline CDR1 MDHEN, CDR2 SYDVKM. The CDR3 sequence is 13 residues long. J lost 5 bases, V lost 5 bases, and 4 bases had no gene match.

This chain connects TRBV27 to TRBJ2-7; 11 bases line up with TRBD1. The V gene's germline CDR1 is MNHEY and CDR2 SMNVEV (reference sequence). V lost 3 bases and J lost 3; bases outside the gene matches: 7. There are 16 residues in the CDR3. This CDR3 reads CASSLGAGTGGYEQYF. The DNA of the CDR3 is TGTGCCAGCAGTTTGGGAGCCGGGACAGGGGGCTACGAGCAGTACTTC.

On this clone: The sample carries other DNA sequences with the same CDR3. In nucleotides, the CDR3 is TGCGCCAGCAGCTTGGGGCCTAGCGGTACCTACGAGCAGTACTTC. Protein product: CASSLGPSGTYEQYF. This chain joins TRBV5-1 and TRBJ2-7, with 7 bases aligning to TRBD2. The CDR3 length is 15 residues. With 0 bases clipped from V and 2 bases from J, the junction kept 5 bases outside the gene matches. The germline V gene encodes CDR1 SGHRS and CDR2 YFSETQ.

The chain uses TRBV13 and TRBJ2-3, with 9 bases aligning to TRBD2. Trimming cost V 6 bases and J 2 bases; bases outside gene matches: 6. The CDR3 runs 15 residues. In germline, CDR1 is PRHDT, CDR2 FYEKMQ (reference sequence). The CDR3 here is CASSPSGGFTDTQYF. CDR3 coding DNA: TGTGCCAGCAGTCCCAGCGGGGGGTTCACAGATACGCAGTATTTT.

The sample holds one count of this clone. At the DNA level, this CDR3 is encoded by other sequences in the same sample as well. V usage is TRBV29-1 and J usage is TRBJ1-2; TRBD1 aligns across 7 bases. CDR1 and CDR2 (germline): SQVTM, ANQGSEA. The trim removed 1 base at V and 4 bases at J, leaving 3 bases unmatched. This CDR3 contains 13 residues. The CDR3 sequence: CSVEAGTAYGYTF. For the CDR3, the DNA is TGCAGCGTTGAAGCCGGGACAGCCTATGGCTACACCTTC.

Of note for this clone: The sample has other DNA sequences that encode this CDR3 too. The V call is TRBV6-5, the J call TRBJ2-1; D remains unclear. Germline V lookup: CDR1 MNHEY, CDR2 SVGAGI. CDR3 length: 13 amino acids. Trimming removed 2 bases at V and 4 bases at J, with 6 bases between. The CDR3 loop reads CASSYGVYNEQFF. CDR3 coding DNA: TGTGCCAGCAGTTACGGGGTATACAATGAGCAGTTCTTC.

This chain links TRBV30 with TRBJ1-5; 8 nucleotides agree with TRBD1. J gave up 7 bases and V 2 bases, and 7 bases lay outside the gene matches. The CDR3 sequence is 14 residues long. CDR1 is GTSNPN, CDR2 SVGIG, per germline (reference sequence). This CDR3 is CAWSLGQAGQPQHF. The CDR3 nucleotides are TGTGCCTGGAGTTTGGGACAGGCAGGACAGCCCCAGCATTTT.

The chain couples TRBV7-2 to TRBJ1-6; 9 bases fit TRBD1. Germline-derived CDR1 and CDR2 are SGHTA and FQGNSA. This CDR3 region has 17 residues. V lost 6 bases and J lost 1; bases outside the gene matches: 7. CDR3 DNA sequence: TGTGCCAGCAGAGCCACAGGGGGCGGTTCCTATAATTCACCCCTCCACTTT. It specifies CASRATGGGSYNSPLHF.

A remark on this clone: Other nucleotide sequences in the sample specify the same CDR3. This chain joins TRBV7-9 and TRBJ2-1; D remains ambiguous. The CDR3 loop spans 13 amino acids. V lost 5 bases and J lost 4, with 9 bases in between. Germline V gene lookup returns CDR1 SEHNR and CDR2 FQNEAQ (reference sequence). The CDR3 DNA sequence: TGTGCCAGCAGCACCGGACCGTACAATGAGCAGTTCTTC. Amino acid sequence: CASSTGPYNEQFF.

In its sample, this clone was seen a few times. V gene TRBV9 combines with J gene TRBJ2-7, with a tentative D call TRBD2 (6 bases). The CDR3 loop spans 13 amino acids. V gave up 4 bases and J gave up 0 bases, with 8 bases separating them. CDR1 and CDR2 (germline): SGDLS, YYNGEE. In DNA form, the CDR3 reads TGTGCCAGCAGCACGGGAGTCTCCTACGAGCAGTACTTC. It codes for CASSTGVSYEQYF.

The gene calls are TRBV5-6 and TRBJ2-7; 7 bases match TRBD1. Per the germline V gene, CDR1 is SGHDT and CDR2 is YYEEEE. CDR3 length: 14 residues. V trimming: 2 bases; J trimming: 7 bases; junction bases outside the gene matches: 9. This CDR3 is CASSFIPGQSEQYF. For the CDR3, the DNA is TGTGCCAGCAGCTTCATCCCGGGACAGTCGGAGCAGTACTTC.

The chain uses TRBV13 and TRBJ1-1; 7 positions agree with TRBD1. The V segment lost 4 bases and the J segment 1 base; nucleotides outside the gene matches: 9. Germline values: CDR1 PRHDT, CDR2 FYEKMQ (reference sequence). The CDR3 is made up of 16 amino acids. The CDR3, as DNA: TGTGCCAGCAGCTACGAACCTGGGACAGAGAACACTGAAGCTTTCTTT. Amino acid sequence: CASSYEPGTENTEAFF.

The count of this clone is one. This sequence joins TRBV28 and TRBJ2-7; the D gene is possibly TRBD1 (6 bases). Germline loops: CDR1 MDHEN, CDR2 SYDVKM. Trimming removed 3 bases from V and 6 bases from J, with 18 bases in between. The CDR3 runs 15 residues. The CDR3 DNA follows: TGTGCCAGCAGTTTTCGAGGGGGAGTGTCCGGCGAGCAGTACTTC. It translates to CASSFRGGVSGEQYF.

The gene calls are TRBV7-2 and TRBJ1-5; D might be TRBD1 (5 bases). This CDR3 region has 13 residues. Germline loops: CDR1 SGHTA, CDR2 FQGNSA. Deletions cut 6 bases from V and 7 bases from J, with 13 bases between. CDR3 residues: CASRVGGTQPQHF. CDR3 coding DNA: TGTGCCAGCAGGGTGGGGGGGACGCAGCCCCAGCATTTT.

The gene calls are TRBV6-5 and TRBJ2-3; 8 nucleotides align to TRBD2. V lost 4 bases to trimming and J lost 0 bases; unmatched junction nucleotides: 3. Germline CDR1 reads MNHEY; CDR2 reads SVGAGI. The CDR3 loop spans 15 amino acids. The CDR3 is CASSFSGESTDTQYF. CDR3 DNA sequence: TGTGCCAGCAGTTTTAGCGGGGAGAGCACAGATACGCAGTATTTT.

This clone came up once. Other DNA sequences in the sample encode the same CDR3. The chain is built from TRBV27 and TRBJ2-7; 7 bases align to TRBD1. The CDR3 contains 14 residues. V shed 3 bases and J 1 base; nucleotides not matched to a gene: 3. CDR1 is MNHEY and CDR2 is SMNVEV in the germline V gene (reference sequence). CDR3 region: CASSLRGPSYEQYF. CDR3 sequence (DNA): TGTGCCAGCAGTTTGAGGGGGCCTTCCTACGAGCAGTACTTC.

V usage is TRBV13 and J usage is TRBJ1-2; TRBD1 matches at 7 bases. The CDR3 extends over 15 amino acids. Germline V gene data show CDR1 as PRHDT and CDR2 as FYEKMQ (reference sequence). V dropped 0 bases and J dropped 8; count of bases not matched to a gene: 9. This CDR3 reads CASSLGRDSLRGYTF. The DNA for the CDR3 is TGTGCCAGCAGCTTAGGCCGGGACAGCCTGCGGGGCTACACCTTC.

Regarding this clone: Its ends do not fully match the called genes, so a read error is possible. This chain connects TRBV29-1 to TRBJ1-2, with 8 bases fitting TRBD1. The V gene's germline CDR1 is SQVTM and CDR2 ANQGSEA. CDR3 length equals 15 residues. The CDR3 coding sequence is TGCAGCGTTGAAGATTTCTCGTTCGGGACAGGCGGCTGCACCTTC. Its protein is CSVEDFSFGTGGCTF.